A selection of T cell receptor beta chains follows, all from one sample in a study of T cells in Graves' hyperthyroidism and ophthalmopathy. Each CDR3 protein is one row after TCRdb ran MiXCR on the multiplex PCR reads. The profile covers approximately 710,000 distinct CDR3 sequences, with roughly 17% appearing a single time and about 14% taken by the ten largest. Sequenced sample: blood. These receptor sequences come from a man in his fifties or sixties with Graves' hyperthyroidism. Both conserved end residues are part of each CDR3. D genes are given only for firm matches. Clone size is not always given. Where it is, it says once, few, many or a class for expanded clones.

d_gene,v_gene,j_gene,abundance,CDR3nt,CDR3aa
TRBD1,TRBV7-9,TRBJ1-4,few,TGTGCCAGCAGACGAACCGATGCAGGGGGCGGTGAAAAACTTTTTTTT,CASRRTDAGGGEKLFF
NA,TRBV2,TRBJ2-7,many,TGTGCCAGCAGTGGATTGCGGTCGGGGGCACTCGAGCAGTACTTC,CASSGLRSGALEQYF
NA,TRBV30,TRBJ2-5,many,TGTGCCTGGAGTGCGACCGGGGAGACCCAGTACTTC,CAWSATGETQYF
TRBD2,TRBV24-1,TRBJ2-3,NA,TGTGCCACCAGTGATTTAGCGGGAGGGGTAGATACGCAGTATTTT,CATSDLAGGVDTQYF
NA,TRBV6-1,TRBJ1-2,many,TGTGCCGGCGGTCTTTCTAACTATGGCTACACCTTC,CAGGLSNYGYTF
TRBD1,TRBV6-2/TRBV6-3,TRBJ1-2,NA,TGTGCCAGCAAAGACAGGGGTGTTTTTGGCTACACCTTC,CASKDRGVFGYTF
NA,TRBV12-3/TRBV12-4,TRBJ2-7,many,TGTGCCAGCAGTTTAACAACAAACGAGCAGTACTTC,CASSLTTNEQYF
TRBD2,TRBV28,TRBJ2-7,many,TGTGCCAGCAGTCCGGGACTAGCGGGAGAATACCTACCTACCTACGAGCAGTACTTC,CASSPGLAGEYLPTYEQYF
TRBD1,TRBV28,TRBJ2-7,many,TGTGCCAGCAGAACCCGGGACAGGGGTTCCTACGAGCAGTACTTC,CASRTRDRGSYEQYF
NA,TRBV7-6,TRBJ2-1,NA,TGTGCCAGCAGCTTAGAGGAAGGGTCCAGCTCCTACAATGAGCAGTTCTTC,CASSLEEGSSSYNEQFF
TRBD1,TRBV6-5,TRBJ1-4,many,TGTGCCAGCAGTTACTCCGGGACAGGGCAAACTAATGAAAAACTGTTTTTT,CASSYSGTGQTNEKLFF
NA,TRBV7-9,TRBJ2-6,few,TGTGCCAGCAGCTTAGTCCGGGGAAGAAATCAGGGGGCCAACGTCCTGACTTTC,CASSLVRGRNQGANVLTF
NA,TRBV6-2/TRBV6-3,TRBJ1-2,few,TGTGCCAGCAGAGTACCAGGTGCCAGGGCCTTC,CASRVPGARAF
TRBD2,TRBV5-1,TRBJ2-7,few,TGCGCCAGCAGCTCTACCCGACTAGCGGGGAAAGCCTACGAGCAGTACTTC,CASSSTRLAGKAYEQYF
NA,TRBV25-1,TRBJ1-1,NA,TGTGCCAGCAAATCCTACACTGAAGCTTTCTTT,CASKSYTEAFF
TRBD1,TRBV2,TRBJ1-2,many,TGTGCCAGCAGCCGGGACAGGGAACGTGGCTACACCTTC,CASSRDRERGYTF
NA,TRBV27,TRBJ2-2,few,TGTGCCAGCAGAACGACTAGGTTGGCCGGGGAGCTGTTTTTT,CASRTTRLAGELFF
NA,TRBV6-2/TRBV6-3,TRBJ1-5,many,TGTGCCAGCAGGGAACCCTCGAACTGGGAGCCCCAGCATTTT,CASREPSNWEPQHF
NA,TRBV28,TRBJ2-1,many,TGTGCCAGCAGTTTAGTACCGGAGAGTCAGCAGTTCTTC,CASSLVPESQQFF
TRBD2,TRBV28,TRBJ2-3,many,TGTGCCAGCAGTTTAGATAAAGCGGGAGGATCGTCAGATACGCAGTATTTT,CASSLDKAGGSSDTQYF
TRBD2,TRBV20-1,TRBJ2-7,many,TGCAGTGCTAGTCAAGCGGGAGAACCCTACGAGCAGTACTTC,CSASQAGEPYEQYF
NA,TRBV20-1,TRBJ1-2,few,TGCAGTGCTCTTAAAAAAGGGGAAAGCTACACCTTC,CSALKKGESYTF
TRBD2,TRBV7-6,TRBJ2-7,NA,TGTGCCAGCAGCTGGGGGGAGGGAGACTACGAGCAGTACTTC,CASSWGEGDYEQYF
NA,TRBV18,TRBJ1-6,few,TGTGCCAGCTTGGGACGTGGAGAATCACCCCTCCACTTT,CASLGRGESPLHF
NA,TRBV13,TRBJ2-7,many,TGTGCCAGCAGCCTGTCATACAACCCCTACGAGCAGTACTTC,CASSLSYNPYEQYF
TRBD1,TRBV10-2,TRBJ1-2,NA,TGCGCCAGCAGTAATAGGGTGCCGGGACAGGGCCTTGAGGAAGGCGGCTACACCTTC,CASSNRVPGQGLEEGGYTF
TRBD2,TRBV30,TRBJ2-3,NA,TGTGCCTGGAAGCTAGCGGGAGTTTCAGATACGAAGTATTTT,CAWKLAGVSDTKYF
NA,TRBV28,TRBJ2-4,few,TGTGCCAGCAGTTTGGATCCCCCGGGAAACATTCAGTACTTC,CASSLDPPGNIQYF
TRBD1,TRBV28,TRBJ1-2,many,TGTGCCAGCAGTTTATCGGGGACAGGGGGCCGGTATGGCTACACCTTC,CASSLSGTGGRYGYTF
TRBD1,TRBV28,TRBJ2-7,many,TGTGCCAGCAGCCTCTCACCCGGGACAGTTTACGAGCAGTACTTC,CASSLSPGTVYEQYF
TRBD2,TRBV13,TRBJ2-7,NA,TGTGCCAGCAGCGACAGACTAGCGGGAGAAGAAGAGCAGTACTTC,CASSDRLAGEEEQYF
NA,TRBV20-1,TRBJ2-5,many,TGCAGTGCGGGACTTTATCTAGCAGGGACCCAGTACTTC,CSAGLYLAGTQYF
NA,TRBV28,TRBJ2-7,many,TGTGCCAGCACGAAATCGGGCCGCGGCGAGCAGTACTTC,CASTKSGRGEQYF
TRBD1,TRBV2,TRBJ2-1,many,TGTGCCAGCAGTGAAACAGGGGGCGGTGAGCAGTTCTTC,CASSETGGGEQFF
NA,TRBV12-3/TRBV12-4,TRBJ2-1,many,TGTGCCAGCAGCCTCAAGGGGGGTAGGGGCAATGAGCAGTTCTTC,CASSLKGGRGNEQFF
TRBD2,TRBV6-1,TRBJ2-7,few,TGTGCCAGCACGCTAGCGGGATGGACCCCCTACGAGCAGTACTTC,CASTLAGWTPYEQYF
TRBD1,TRBV25-1,TRBJ2-1,few,TGTGCCAGCAGTGACTCCGGGACAGGGGTCGATGAGCAGTTCTTC,CASSDSGTGVDEQFF
NA,TRBV19,TRBJ2-1,NA,TGTGCCAGTAGTATAGGGGGACAGGCGGGACTAGGGCCTTTCTACAATGAGCAGTTCTTC,CASSIGGQAGLGPFYNEQFF
NA,TRBV12-3/TRBV12-4,TRBJ1-1,many,TGTGCCAGCAGTTTCTGGGGGGCGGTGAACACTGAAGCTTTCTTT,CASSFWGAVNTEAFF
TRBD1,TRBV6-1,TRBJ2-7,NA,TGTGCCAGCTGCAGGACAGGGCTTGGGGAGCAGTACTTC,CASCRTGLGEQYF
TRBD1,TRBV7-2,TRBJ1-4,NA,TGTGCCAGCAGCTTAGTTGCAGGGGGCATAGCTAATGAAAAACTGTTTTTT,CASSLVAGGIANEKLFF
NA,TRBV24-1,TRBJ2-1,NA,TGTGCCACCAGTGATTTGCAAGGTCTACAGACCAATGAGCAGTTCTTC,CATSDLQGLQTNEQFF
NA,TRBV7-2,TRBJ2-5,many,TGTGCCAGCAGCTTAGTGTTTGGGGGACGAGAGACCCAGTACTTC,CASSLVFGGRETQYF
NA,TRBV6-1,TRBJ1-1,many,TGTGCCAGCAGCCAAGCCACAGGGAACACTGAAGCTTTCTTT,CASSQATGNTEAFF
NA,TRBV5-1,TRBJ2-1,NA,TGTGCCAGCAGCCGGGACCAGCGGAATGAGCAGTTCTTC,CASSRDQRNEQFF
NA,TRBV28,TRBJ2-7,NA,TGTGCCAGCAGTTTTGGCCAGGGGAGCACCTACGAGCAGTACTTC,CASSFGQGSTYEQYF
NA,TRBV18,TRBJ1-2,many,TGTGCCAGCTCATCCCCGCGAGACTATGGCTACACCTTC,CASSSPRDYGYTF
TRBD2,TRBV27,TRBJ2-3,many,TGTGCCAGCAGATGGACTAGTGGGTTCCCTGATACGCAGTATTTT,CASRWTSGFPDTQYF
TRBD2,TRBV27,TRBJ2-2,many,TGTGCCAGCAGCCTATGGATGCAGCGGGAGACGGCCGGGGAGCTGTTTTTT,CASSLWMQRETAGELFF
NA,TRBV7-9,TRBJ2-7,NA,TGTGCCAGCAGCTTAGAGGGTGAGAGCTCCTACGAGCAGTACTTC,CASSLEGESSYEQYF
NA,TRBV28,TRBJ2-5,many,TGTGCCAGCACCCAAGATACGGCGGCTGGGACCCAGTACTTC,CASTQDTAAGTQYF
TRBD1,TRBV6-5,TRBJ2-7,NA,TGTGCCAGCAGTTCACCCACAAGACAGGGGTTCTACGAGCAGTACTTC,CASSSPTRQGFYEQYF
NA,TRBV28,TRBJ2-1,many,TGTGCCAGCAGTTCGGCCTCTCTAGGGAGCTCCTACAATGAGCAGTTCTTC,CASSSASLGSSYNEQFF
TRBD2,TRBV20-1,TRBJ2-3,few,TGCAGTGCTAGAGGACTAGCGGGAGCAAAAGATACGCAGTATTTT,CSARGLAGAKDTQYF
NA,TRBV28,TRBJ2-1,many,TGTGCCAGCAGTTTATTTGACCCGAAGACCTTACCCCTCTACAATGAGCAGTTCTTC,CASSLFDPKTLPLYNEQFF
NA,TRBV6-2/TRBV6-3,TRBJ2-1,NA,TGTGCCAGCAGTTACATGGACGGTGCTATCACCAATGAGCAGTTCTTC,CASSYMDGAITNEQFF